Following are 15 T cell receptor beta chains from one sample sequenced in a study of T-cell memory formation after mild COVID-19. TCRdb itself ran the 5' RACE reads through MiXCR, one entry per CDR3 protein. The sample includes roughly 350,000 distinct CDR3 sequences, around 28% of them seen just once. The sample taken for sequencing was PBMCs or a T cell subset sorted from them (not recorded which). The receptors come from an adult woman who had mild COVID-19 (a few samples of this study predate the infection). Cell type and time point are not known.

The chain links TRBV28 to TRBJ2-6; 9 bases align to TRBD1. The CDR3 consists of 16 residues. V was pared by 3 bases and J by 4 bases, with 4 bases of the junction left unmatched. Per germline, CDR1 MDHEN and CDR2 SYDVKM. CDR3 residues: CASSLGTGSGANVLTF. Here the CDR3 DNA reads TGTGCCAGCAGTTTGGGGACAGGGTCCGGGGCCAACGTCCTGACTTTC.

This clonotype was found a few times. The genes are TRBV20-1 and TRBJ2-5; D is perhaps TRBD2 (6 bases). The V end lost 0 bases, the J end lost 4 bases, and 15 bases lay between the germline ends. The CDR3 consists of 15 residues. Per the germline V gene, CDR1 is DFQATT and CDR2 is SNEGSKA (reference sequence). The CDR3 is CSARDFSGPPETQYF. DNA for the CDR3: TGCAGTGCTAGAGATTTTAGCGGACCTCCAGAGACCCAGTACTTC.

This clonotype was seen repeatedly, ten times or more. The rearrangement links TRBV19 to TRBJ2-1; 11 positions match TRBD2. Germline V CDR1 and CDR2: LNHDA, SQIVND (reference sequence). The CDR3 sequence is 14 residues long. V lost 6 bases, J lost 10 bases, and 8 bases stayed unmatched. The CDR3 DNA reads TGTGCCAGTAGCGGGGGACTAGCGGAGTGGGAGCAGTTCTTC. This gives the protein CASSGGLAEWEQFF.

The rearrangement links TRBV27 to TRBJ1-2; perhaps TRBD1 as D (5 bases). Germline CDR1 reads MNHEY; CDR2 reads SMNVEV (reference sequence). V lost 4 bases and J 2 bases, leaving 20 bases between the germline ends. The CDR3 loop spans 17 amino acids. CDR3 protein: CASSSDNSGVGNYGYTF. As DNA, the CDR3 is TGTGCCAGCAGTTCGGACAATTCGGGAGTAGGGAACTATGGCTACACCTTC.

This clonotype turned up a few times. The chain is built from TRBV12-3 or TRBV12-4 and TRBJ1-1, with D tentatively TRBD1 (6 bases). Trimming left V 8 bases short and J 2 bases short, with 12 bases between. The CDR3 length is 13 residues. The CDR3 protein is CASGSTGNTEAFF. DNA of the CDR3: TGTGCCAGCGGGTCGACAGGCAACACTGAAGCTTTCTTT.

This clonotype came up a few times. The rearrangement joins TRBV6-6 to TRBJ1-3, with D possibly matching TRBD1 (6 bases). The CDR3 is 15 amino acids. The germline V gene has CDR1 MNHNY and CDR2 SVGAGI (reference sequence). Trimming shortened V by 7 bases and J by 2 bases, and 15 bases separated the two germline ends. CDR3 sequence (DNA): TGTGCCAGCATTTCAGGGGTCGGAGCTGGAAACACCATATATTTT. It encodes CASISGVGAGNTIYF.

This clonotype came up many times. The chain joins TRBV7-9 to TRBJ1-1; D is ambiguous. V lost 2 bases and J lost 1, with 2 bases in between. The CDR3 is 12 amino acids. Germline-derived CDR1 and CDR2 are SEHNR and FQNEAQ (reference sequence). The CDR3 here is CASSLQNTEAFF. The CDR3 bases are TGTGCCAGCAGCTTACAGAACACTGAAGCTTTCTTT.

V usage is TRBV7-9 and J usage is TRBJ1-3; a possible D gene is TRBD1 (5 bases). V lost 5 bases to trimming and J lost 9 bases, with 8 bases between them. Germline V gives CDR1 SEHNR, CDR2 FQNEAQ (reference sequence). This CDR3 region has 11 residues. CDR3: CASSSGATIYF. DNA of the CDR3: TGTGCCAGCAGCAGTGGGGCCACCATATATTTT.

This chain links TRBV11-3 with TRBJ2-5; D not certain. Trimming removed 9 bases at V and 4 bases at J, with 12 bases between. The CDR3 has 12 residues. Germline V lookup: CDR1 SGHNT, CDR2 YENEEA. As DNA, the CDR3 is TGTGCCAGTGGACCCCCGGGAGAGACCCAGTACTTC. It translates to CASGPPGETQYF.

This clonotype was picked up a small number of times. The CDR3 loop is CASSLVEYSQETQYF. The CDR3 DNA reads as TGTGCCAGCAGCTTAGTCGAGTATAGCCAAGAGACCCAGTACTTC. The chain is built from TRBV7-8 and TRBJ2-5; D is uncertain. V was clipped by 1 base and J by 1 base, with 10 bases between them. This CDR3 spans 15 amino acids. Germline CDR1 is SGHVS and CDR2 is FQNEAQ.

This clonotype was recorded a few times. This chain links TRBV7-3 with TRBJ2-1, with D possibly TRBD2 on 6 matching bases. V lost 3 bases and J lost 0, with 9 bases in between. The CDR3 is 15 amino acids. Germline V gene sequence: CDR1 SGHTA, CDR2 FQGTGA. The CDR3 bases are TGTGCCAGCAGCTTTTTGGGGGGCTCCTACAATGAGCAGTTCTTC. It encodes CASSFLGGSYNEQFF.

The chain couples TRBV27 to TRBJ2-3; 11 bases agree with TRBD2. CDR3 length: 16 residues. The V segment lost 6 bases and the J segment 5 bases; nucleotides outside the gene matches: 10. Germline V gene data show CDR1 as MNHEY and CDR2 as SMNVEV (reference sequence). This CDR3 reads CASRPRLAGFRDTQYF. In nucleotides, the CDR3 is TGTGCCAGCAGACCCAGACTAGCGGGATTCAGAGATACGCAGTATTTT.

The chain couples TRBV5-1 to TRBJ2-2; 8 nucleotides match TRBD1. This CDR3 is built from 14 residues. The V gene end was trimmed by 3 bases and the J gene end by 7 bases; junction bases not matched to a gene: 5. CDR1 and CDR2 (germline): SGHRS, YFSETQ. The CDR3 loop is CASSSGGAIGELFF. CDR3 bases: TGCGCCAGCAGCTCAGGGGGCGCAATCGGGGAGCTGTTTTTT.

The rearrangement uses TRBV19 and TRBJ1-2; the match to TRBD1 covers 7 bases. The CDR3 has 15 residues. The junction had 11 bases not matched to a gene; V was cut back by 7 bases and J by 3 bases. CDR1 LNHDA and CDR2 SQIVND come from the germline V gene (reference sequence). The CDR3 DNA follows: TGTGCCAGTACCGATCTTTTGACAGGGCACTATGGCTACACCTTC. As protein: CASTDLLTGHYGYTF.

The gene calls are TRBV15 and TRBJ1-6; TRBD1 matches at 9 bases. CDR3 length equals 15 residues. Germline loops: CDR1 LNHNV, CDR2 YYDKDF (reference sequence). J was trimmed by 9 bases and V by 3 bases; bases with no gene match: 6. The CDR3 region is CATSSSGQGGSPLHF. The DNA for the CDR3 is TGTGCCACCAGCAGTTCGGGACAGGGAGGTTCACCCCTCCACTTT.